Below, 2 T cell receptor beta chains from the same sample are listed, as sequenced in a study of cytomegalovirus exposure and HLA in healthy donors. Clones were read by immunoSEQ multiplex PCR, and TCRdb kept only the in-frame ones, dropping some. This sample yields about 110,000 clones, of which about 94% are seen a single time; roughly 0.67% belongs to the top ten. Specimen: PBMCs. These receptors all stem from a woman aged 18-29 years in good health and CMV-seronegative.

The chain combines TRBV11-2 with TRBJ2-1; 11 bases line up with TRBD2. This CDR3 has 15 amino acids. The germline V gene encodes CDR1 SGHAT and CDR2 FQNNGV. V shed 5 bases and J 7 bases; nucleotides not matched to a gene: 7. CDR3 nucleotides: TGTGCCAGCAGCCGTGAGACTAGCGGGGTTAATGAGCAGTTCTTC. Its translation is CASSRETSGVNEQFF. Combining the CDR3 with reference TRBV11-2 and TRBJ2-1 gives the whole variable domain EAGVAQSPRYKIIEKRQSVAFWCNPISGHATLYWYQQILGQGPKLLIQFQNNGVVDDSQLPKDRFSAERLKGVDSTLKIQPAKLEDSAVYLCASSRETSGVNEQFFGPGTRLTVL.

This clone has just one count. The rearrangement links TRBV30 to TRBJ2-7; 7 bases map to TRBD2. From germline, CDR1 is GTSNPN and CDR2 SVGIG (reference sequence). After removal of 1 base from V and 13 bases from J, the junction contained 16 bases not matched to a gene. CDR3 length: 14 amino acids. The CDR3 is CAWSASGLLDEAYF. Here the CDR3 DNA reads TGTGCCTGGAGTGCTAGCGGCTTGCTGGACGAGGCTTACTTC.